Below, 11 T cell receptor beta chains from the same sample are listed, as sequenced in a study of liver allograft versus peripheral blood T cells. Across the study: Liver transplant recipients had T cell receptor repertoires compared between transplanted liver and peripheral blood.

TCRdb reprocessed the reads with MiXCR, giving one entry per CDR3 protein. The repertoire holds 6,000 or so distinct CDR3 sequences, with 16% as singletons. The source of these receptors is a human patient who had a liver transplant. T cells may partly derive from the graft donor.

Sample share makes this clonotype medium-sized. The gene calls are TRBV7-9 and TRBJ1-2, with D possibly TRBD1 on 6 matching bases. The CDR3 is made up of 15 amino acids. CDR1 and CDR2 (germline): SEHNR, FQNEAQ (reference sequence). With 4 bases removed from V and 8 bases from J, the gap between germline ends came to 20 bases. The CDR3 coding sequence is TGTGCCAGCAGCTCGACCGACTATGAGGGGGACGGCTACACCTTC. Residues: CASSSTDYEGDGYTF.

The rearrangement uses TRBV11-2 and TRBJ2-7; 11 bases align to TRBD1. In germline, CDR1 is SGHAT, CDR2 FQNNGV. Trimming cost V 7 bases and J 10 bases; bases outside gene matches: 12. There are 14 residues in the CDR3. As DNA, the CDR3 is TGTGCCAGCACCGACCTGGGACAGGGGGGTCGTCAGTACTTC. Its protein is CASTDLGQGGRQYF.

The sample holds many counts of this clonotype. V gene TRBV19 combines with J gene TRBJ1-5; the D gene is possibly TRBD1 (6 bases). Germline V lookup: CDR1 LNHDA, CDR2 SQIVND (reference sequence). The CDR3 extends over 14 amino acids. Trimming took off 3 bases at V and 5 bases at J, with 11 bases between the two ends. The CDR3 DNA reads TGTGCCAGTAGTATCCAGGACAGTTATCAGCCCCAGCATTTT. It codes for CASSIQDSYQPQHF.

In its sample, this clonotype was seen a few times. The CDR3: CASSLDPSYEQYF. The DNA for the CDR3 is TGTGCCAGCAGCTTAGACCCCTCCTACGAGCAGTACTTC. The V and J genes are TRBV11-3 and TRBJ2-7; D gene ambiguous. This CDR3 region has 13 residues. Germline lookup yields CDR1 SGHNT and CDR2 YENEEA. Deletions cut 0 bases from V and 0 bases from J, with 3 bases between.

Within the sample, this clonotype is medium-sized (0.01 to 0.1%). This rearrangement joins TRBV24-1 to TRBJ2-1, with 11 nucleotides matching TRBD2. V gave up 3 bases and J gave up 8 bases; unmatched junction bases: 8. Germline CDR1 KGHDR, CDR2 SFDVKD. CDR3 length equals 16 residues. CDR3 coding DNA: TGTGCCACCAGTGATCCGACTAGCGGGGATTGGGATGAGCAGTTCTTC. It is translated as CATSDPTSGDWDEQFF.

Concerning this clonotype itself: A much larger clone differs by one base, so this may be a read error. The J gene is TRBJ1-1, the V gene TRBV19; 7 nucleotides line up with TRBD1. Looked up from germline, CDR1 is LNHDA and CDR2 is SQIVND (reference sequence). This CDR3 region has 14 residues. The CDR3 region is CAGSMIGGSGEAFF. CDR3 nucleotides: TGTGCCGGTAGTATGATAGGGGGCAGTGGTGAAGCTTTCTTT.

This clonotype came up a few times. The chain uses TRBV9 and TRBJ1-5; weak D call: TRBD1 (5 bases). V was trimmed by 0 bases and J by 3 bases, leaving 7 bases between them. The CDR3 loop spans 14 amino acids. CDR1 and CDR2 (germline): SGDLS, YYNGEE. The CDR3 coding sequence is TGTGCCAGCAGCGTAGGGGGCCCCAATCAGCCCCAGCATTTT. Its protein product is CASSVGGPNQPQHF.

This clonotype was seen repeatedly, ten times or more. This chain connects TRBV19 to TRBJ1-5, with a weak D call TRBD1 (5 bases). This CDR3 has 15 residues. In germline, CDR1 is LNHDA, CDR2 SQIVND (reference sequence). V was cut by 4 bases and J by 2 bases, with 12 bases left in between. The CDR3 reads CASSNSGLGNQPQHF. CDR3 coding DNA: TGTGCCAGTAGTAATTCGGGGCTAGGCAATCAGCCCCAGCATTTT.

V gene TRBV28 combines with J gene TRBJ2-7, with D possibly being TRBD1 (6 bases). CDR3 size: 16 residues. Trimming removed 3 bases at V and 2 bases at J, with 17 bases between. CDR1 is MDHEN, CDR2 SYDVKM, per germline. CDR3 in amino acids: CASSLDPGQKTYEQYF. The CDR3 DNA is TGTGCCAGCAGTTTGGACCCCGGACAGAAAACCTACGAGCAGTACTTC. Full variable domain (missing parts from reference TRBV28 and TRBJ2-7): DVKVTQSSRYLVKRTGEKVFLECVQDMDHENMFWYRQDPGLGLRLIYFSYDVKMKEKGDIPEGYSVSREKKERFSLILESASTNQTSMYLCASSLDPGQKTYEQYFGPGTRLTVT.

The chain joins TRBV7-9 to TRBJ2-1; TRBD1 agrees at 9 bases. Trimming cost V 1 base and J 8 bases; bases outside gene matches: 9. The germline V gene has CDR1 SEHNR and CDR2 FQNEAQ (reference sequence). The CDR3 runs 16 residues. Here the CDR3 DNA reads TGTGCCAGCAGCTTAGTGGGACAGGGTAGTTCTGATGAGCAGTTCTTC. The encoded protein is CASSLVGQGSSDEQFF.

There are many counts of this clonotype. J is TRBJ2-7 and V is TRBV19; D gene ambiguous. CDR3 size: 12 residues. From germline, CDR1 is LNHDA and CDR2 SQIVND (reference sequence). V lost 5 bases and J 6 bases, leaving 11 bases between the germline ends. CDR3 DNA sequence: TGTGCCAGTAGTGGCCGGTCGGGCGAGCAGTACTTC. Its translation is CASSGRSGEQYF. The complete variable domain, with remaining parts taken from reference TRBV19 and TRBJ2-7, reads DGGITQSPKYLFRKEGQNVTLSCEQNLNHDAMYWYRQDPGQGLRLIYYSQIVNDFQKGDIAEGYSVSREKKESFPLTVTSAQKNPTAFYLCASSGRSGEQYFGPGTRLTVT.